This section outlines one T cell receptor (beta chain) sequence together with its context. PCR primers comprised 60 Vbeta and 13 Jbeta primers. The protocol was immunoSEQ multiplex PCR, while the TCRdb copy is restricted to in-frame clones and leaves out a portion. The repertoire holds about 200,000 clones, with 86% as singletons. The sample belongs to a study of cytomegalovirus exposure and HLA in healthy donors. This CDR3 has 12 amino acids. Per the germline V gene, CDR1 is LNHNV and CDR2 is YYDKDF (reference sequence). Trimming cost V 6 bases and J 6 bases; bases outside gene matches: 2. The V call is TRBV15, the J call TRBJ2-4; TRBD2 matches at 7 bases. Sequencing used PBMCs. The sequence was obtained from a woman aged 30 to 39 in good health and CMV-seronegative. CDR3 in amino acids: CATSPSGNIQYF. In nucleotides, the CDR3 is TGTGCCACCAGTCCTAGCGGAAACATTCAGTACTTC.